The 16 T cell receptor beta chains reported below all come from one sample, sequenced in a study of T cell responses to AZD1222 COVID-19 vaccine. TCRdb's copy holds only in-frame clones and misses some; the assay was immunoSEQ multiplex PCR. Of 85,000 or so clones in the sample, just over 90% are singletons; the top ten hold 9.5% to 13%. The material was peripheral blood, obtained 28 days after the second AZD1222 dose. The receptors come from an adult who received the AZD1222 COVID-19 vaccine.

The V gene is TRBV6-4, the J gene TRBJ2-1, with 12 bases that match TRBD2. The V gene's germline CDR1 is MRHNA and CDR2 SNTAGT. J gave up 14 bases and V 4 bases, and 9 bases lay outside the gene matches. The CDR3 contains 14 residues. The chain's CDR3 is CASSGTSGALGKFF. The CDR3 DNA follows: TGTGCCAGCAGTGGGACTAGCGGGGCCCTGGGAAAGTTCTTC.

The J gene is TRBJ2-7, the V gene TRBV11-2, with D hard to call. CDR3 length: 17 residues. Germline V gene data show CDR1 as SGHAT and CDR2 as FQNNGV. V lost 1 base and J lost 2, with 18 bases in between. The CDR3 is CASSLGIVVAQAYEQYF. The CDR3 DNA sequence: TGTGCCAGCAGCTTAGGGATTGTGGTGGCACAAGCCTACGAGCAGTACTTC.

V gene TRBV29-1 combines with J gene TRBJ2-3; D is unresolved. V lost 5 bases and J 7 bases, leaving 19 bases between the germline ends. Germline V CDR1 and CDR2: SQVTM, ANQGSEA. The CDR3 length is 14 residues. In DNA form, the CDR3 reads TGCAGCGTTCGGGCCGAAAGGAAAGGGCATACGCAGTATTTT. This sequence encodes CSVRAERKGHTQYF.

The sample holds a few counts of this clone. The genes are TRBV12-5 and TRBJ1-3; D is unclear. Between the trimmed V and J ends, which lost 6 bases and 0 bases, there was a span of 6 bases. CDR3 length equals 13 residues. The V gene's germline CDR1 is LGHNT and CDR2 FRNRAP. CDR3 sequence (DNA): TGTGCTAGTGGGGGCCACTCTGGAAACACCATATATTTT. Protein product: CASGGHSGNTIYF.

The genes are TRBV12-3 or TRBV12-4 and TRBJ2-7; possibly TRBD1 for D (5 bases). The CDR3 sequence is 13 residues long. V lost 2 bases, J lost 5 bases, and 10 bases lay in between. This CDR3 is CASSLSRVHEQYF. DNA of the CDR3: TGTGCCAGCAGTTTATCCAGGGTCCACGAGCAGTACTTC.

In this sample, this clone turned up a few times. This rearrangement joins TRBV11-2 to TRBJ2-2; a possible D gene is TRBD2 (5 bases). The length of the CDR3 is 15 residues. Germline V lookup: CDR1 SGHAT, CDR2 FQNNGV. Trimming took 1 base from V and 6 from J, leaving 12 bases between them. In nucleotides, the CDR3 is TGTGCCAGCAGCTTAGCAGGAGGTCTAGCCGGGGAGCTGTTTTTT. Amino acids: CASSLAGGLAGELFF.

The chain is built from TRBV10-2 and TRBJ1-1; D is unclear. V was trimmed by 1 base and J by 5 bases, leaving 11 bases between them. The length of the CDR3 is 14 residues. Germline V gene lookup returns CDR1 WSHSY and CDR2 SAAADI. The CDR3 nucleotides are TGCGCCAGCAGTGAGTTAAGGCGGCAGACTGAAGCTTTCTTT. Its protein is CASSELRRQTEAFF.

The chain carries TRBV30 and TRBJ1-5, with D possibly being TRBD1 (5 bases). The CDR3 has 16 amino acids. V gave up 5 bases and J gave up 4 bases, with 21 bases separating them. CDR1 and CDR2 from the germline V gene are GTSNPN and SVGIG (reference sequence). The CDR3 protein is CAWQSGQVSLNQPQHF. CDR3 in DNA: TGTGCCTGGCAATCAGGACAAGTGAGTCTTAATCAGCCCCAGCATTTT. The full variable domain, with the rest looked up from reference TRBV30 and TRBJ1-5, is SQTIHQWPATLVQPVGSPLSLECTVEGTSNPNLYWYRQAAGRGLQLLFYSVGIGQISSEVPQNLSASRPQDRQFILSSKKLLLSDSGFYLCAWQSGQVSLNQPQHFGDGTRLSIL.

J is TRBJ1-1 and V is TRBV20-1; D not certain. The CDR3 is 11 amino acids. Germline V CDR1 and CDR2: DFQATT, SNEGSKA (reference sequence). Trimming removed 2 bases at V and 3 bases at J, with 4 bases between. CDR3 sequence reads: CSARPDTEAFF. The CDR3 DNA follows: TGCAGTGCTAGACCTGACACTGAAGCTTTCTTT.

The chain carries TRBV18 and TRBJ1-2; D perhaps matches TRBD1 (5 bases). V lost 3 bases to trimming and J lost 0 bases, with 11 bases between them. The length of the CDR3 is 15 residues. Germline V lookup: CDR1 KGHSH, CDR2 LQKENI. CDR3 nucleotide sequence: TGTGCCAGCTCACCTCGGGACTTACCTAACTATGGCTACACCTTC. Protein product: CASSPRDLPNYGYTF.

V and J are TRBV19 and TRBJ1-5; 12 bases match TRBD1. V lost 10 bases to trimming and J lost 6 bases; unmatched junction nucleotides: 10. Germline-derived CDR1 and CDR2 are LNHDA and SQIVND (reference sequence). The CDR3 loop spans 15 amino acids. The CDR3 here is CATHLGTGGIQPQHF. CDR3 in DNA: TGTGCCACTCACCTAGGGACAGGGGGCATTCAGCCCCAGCATTTT.

The rearrangement links TRBV19 to TRBJ1-2; tentatively, D is TRBD1 (5 bases). This CDR3 has 16 amino acids. The germline V gene encodes CDR1 LNHDA and CDR2 SQIVND (reference sequence). V was clipped by 7 bases and J by 4 bases, with 22 bases between them. In DNA form, the CDR3 reads TGTGCCAGTAAGCCCCCGGGCCCCTCAGGGTCCTATGGCTACACCTTC. Protein: CASKPPGPSGSYGYTF.

This chain links TRBV5-6 with TRBJ2-7, with D perhaps TRBD1 (6 bases). V was shortened by 3 bases and J by 12 bases, with 13 bases between the two germline ends. This CDR3 comprises 11 residues. Germline loops: CDR1 SGHDT, CDR2 YYEEEE. For the CDR3, the DNA is TGTGCCAGCAGCTGGGACAAGGAAGCGTACTTC. Translation: CASSWDKEAYF.

The V gene is TRBV5-6, the J gene TRBJ1-5; D uncertain. Trimming removed 4 bases from V and 0 bases from J, with 8 bases in between. There are 14 residues in the CDR3. Germline CDR1 SGHDT, CDR2 YYEEEE. The DNA for the CDR3 is TGTGCCAGCAGCCTACCCGGTAGCAATCAGCCCCAGCATTTT. Translation: CASSLPGSNQPQHF. Using reference TRBV5-6 and TRBJ1-5 for the parts outside the CDR3, the full variable domain is DAGVTQSPTHLIKTRGQQVTLRCSPKSGHDTVSWYQQALGQGPQFIFQYYEEEERQRGNFPDRFSGHQFPNYSSELNVNALLLGDSALYLCASSLPGSNQPQHFGDGTRLSIL.

The J gene is TRBJ1-6, the V gene TRBV9; tentatively, D is TRBD1 (5 bases). The length of the CDR3 is 15 residues. The germline gives CDR1 SGDLS, CDR2 YYNGEE. V dropped 0 bases and J dropped 7 bases, with 11 bases sitting between them. This chain's CDR3 is CASSVEAGLNSPLHF. The CDR3 region has the DNA TGTGCCAGCAGCGTAGAGGCAGGGTTGAATTCACCCCTCCACTTT.

In nucleotides, the CDR3 is TGTGCCAGCAGCTTTGGACAGGGAGGGGAGACTGAAGCTTTCTTT. Residues: CASSFGQGGETEAFF. The V and J genes are TRBV11-2 and TRBJ1-1, with 8 bases aligning to TRBD1. The germline V gene has CDR1 SGHAT and CDR2 FQNNGV. The CDR3 length is 15 residues. V was pared by 3 bases and J by 5 bases, with 8 bases of the junction left unmatched.